In its sample, the clone carrying this T cell receptor beta chain was seen many times. Germline V CDR1 and CDR2: SNHLY, FYNNEI. This CDR3 contains 18 residues. V trimming: 5 bases; J trimming: 5 bases; junction bases outside the gene matches: 19. TCR beta CDR3 regions were amplified from RNA transcripts. First-round RT-PCR of the TCR CDR3 relied on the HTBI primer set. TCRdb used MiXCR to reprocess the multiplex PCR reads, holding one entry per CDR3 protein. This table holds about 580,000 distinct CDR3 sequences, roughly 14% found once. The data are from a study of T cells in Graves' hyperthyroidism and ophthalmopathy.

The TCR was taken from a woman between 25 and 40 years old with Graves' hyperthyroidism that later progressed to Graves' ophthalmopathy. Input material: blood. V and J are TRBV2 and TRBJ2-7; TRBD2 matches 9 bases. The CDR3 spells CASSINTRLAGASHEQYF. The CDR3 bases are TGTGCCAGCAGTATAAACACCCGGTTAGCGGGAGCATCCCACGAGCAGTACTTC.